This T cell receptor (beta chain) was profiled in a study of early T cells in non-severe SARS-CoV-2 infection (dated by TCRdb to the early 2020s). At the level of the whole study: Because TCR sequencing was done on bulk RNA from unsorted whole blood, the alpha and beta chains could not be paired.

The method behind the library was 5' RACE. The data were produced on a NextSeq 500. To correct for sequencing error and PCR bias, the TCR library protocol tagged individual cDNA molecules with unique molecular identifiers. Sequencing covered both TCR alpha and beta chains, and within each sample the abundances of alpha and beta sequences were tightly co-correlated. The authors processed their data as follows. V gene, J gene and CDR3 annotation of TCR sequences was performed with Decombinator V4. Expanded TCRs were defined as changing significantly between any two time points under a Poisson model with p below 0.0001. TCR abundances were normalised to the total number of TCRs sequenced per sample and expressed as counts per million. MAIT TCRs were defined by TRAV1-2 paired with TRAJ12, TRAJ20 or TRAJ33, and iNKT TCRs by TRAV10 paired with TRAJ18. A search of VDJdb, accessed on 1 November 2021, was run for TCRs annotated to CMV, EBV and SARS-CoV-2, with TCRs annotated for multiple antigens excluded. Using fastp trimming at Q25 and MiXCR clonotype assembly, TCRdb reanalyzed the public sequencing data and kept in-frame beta chains. For every CDR3 protein sequence, its rows merge into one entry that carries the most common genes and DNA. These V and J calls are TCRdb output, not the study's own analysis. For this sample the table gives 85,000 to 100,000 distinct CDR3 sequences, of which around 10% were detected only once. The ten top clones hold around 4.6% of the sample.

The study was a case-control design nested within a healthcare worker cohort in London, UK, with weekly nasopharyngeal swab PCR tests and blood sampling. Healthcare workers were recruited during the week of the UK lockdown, between 23 and 31 March 2020, and followed weekly for up to roughly 15 weeks. The paper's findings and limits, for the study overall: Matching against VDJdb was skewed toward anti-spike CD8 responses, likely underestimated virus-specific expansions, and missed private and CD4 specificities.

V was cut back by 3 bases and J by 3 bases, leaving a gap of 8 bases between them. There are 13 amino acids in the CDR3, from cysteine to phenylalanine inclusive. The CDR3 DNA has 39 bases and is translated from base 1. CDR1 and CDR2 are drawn from the germline V gene (reference sequence): MNHNY, SVGAGI. Remarks on this clonotype: No antigen is known for it. Within one base of it there is no much larger clone, and no base qualities were kept.

The V gene is TRBV6-6 and the J gene is TRBJ1-2, and perhaps TRBD1 as D gene, on 6 matching bases. Sequenced material: whole blood, taken at baseline. This sequence originates from an adult who was a healthcare worker with PCR-confirmed SARS-CoV-2 infection or an uninfected control (not recorded which). The bases are TGTGCCAGCAGTTATGAGGGGGACTATGGCTACACCTTC. Translated, this gives CASSYEGDYGYTF.